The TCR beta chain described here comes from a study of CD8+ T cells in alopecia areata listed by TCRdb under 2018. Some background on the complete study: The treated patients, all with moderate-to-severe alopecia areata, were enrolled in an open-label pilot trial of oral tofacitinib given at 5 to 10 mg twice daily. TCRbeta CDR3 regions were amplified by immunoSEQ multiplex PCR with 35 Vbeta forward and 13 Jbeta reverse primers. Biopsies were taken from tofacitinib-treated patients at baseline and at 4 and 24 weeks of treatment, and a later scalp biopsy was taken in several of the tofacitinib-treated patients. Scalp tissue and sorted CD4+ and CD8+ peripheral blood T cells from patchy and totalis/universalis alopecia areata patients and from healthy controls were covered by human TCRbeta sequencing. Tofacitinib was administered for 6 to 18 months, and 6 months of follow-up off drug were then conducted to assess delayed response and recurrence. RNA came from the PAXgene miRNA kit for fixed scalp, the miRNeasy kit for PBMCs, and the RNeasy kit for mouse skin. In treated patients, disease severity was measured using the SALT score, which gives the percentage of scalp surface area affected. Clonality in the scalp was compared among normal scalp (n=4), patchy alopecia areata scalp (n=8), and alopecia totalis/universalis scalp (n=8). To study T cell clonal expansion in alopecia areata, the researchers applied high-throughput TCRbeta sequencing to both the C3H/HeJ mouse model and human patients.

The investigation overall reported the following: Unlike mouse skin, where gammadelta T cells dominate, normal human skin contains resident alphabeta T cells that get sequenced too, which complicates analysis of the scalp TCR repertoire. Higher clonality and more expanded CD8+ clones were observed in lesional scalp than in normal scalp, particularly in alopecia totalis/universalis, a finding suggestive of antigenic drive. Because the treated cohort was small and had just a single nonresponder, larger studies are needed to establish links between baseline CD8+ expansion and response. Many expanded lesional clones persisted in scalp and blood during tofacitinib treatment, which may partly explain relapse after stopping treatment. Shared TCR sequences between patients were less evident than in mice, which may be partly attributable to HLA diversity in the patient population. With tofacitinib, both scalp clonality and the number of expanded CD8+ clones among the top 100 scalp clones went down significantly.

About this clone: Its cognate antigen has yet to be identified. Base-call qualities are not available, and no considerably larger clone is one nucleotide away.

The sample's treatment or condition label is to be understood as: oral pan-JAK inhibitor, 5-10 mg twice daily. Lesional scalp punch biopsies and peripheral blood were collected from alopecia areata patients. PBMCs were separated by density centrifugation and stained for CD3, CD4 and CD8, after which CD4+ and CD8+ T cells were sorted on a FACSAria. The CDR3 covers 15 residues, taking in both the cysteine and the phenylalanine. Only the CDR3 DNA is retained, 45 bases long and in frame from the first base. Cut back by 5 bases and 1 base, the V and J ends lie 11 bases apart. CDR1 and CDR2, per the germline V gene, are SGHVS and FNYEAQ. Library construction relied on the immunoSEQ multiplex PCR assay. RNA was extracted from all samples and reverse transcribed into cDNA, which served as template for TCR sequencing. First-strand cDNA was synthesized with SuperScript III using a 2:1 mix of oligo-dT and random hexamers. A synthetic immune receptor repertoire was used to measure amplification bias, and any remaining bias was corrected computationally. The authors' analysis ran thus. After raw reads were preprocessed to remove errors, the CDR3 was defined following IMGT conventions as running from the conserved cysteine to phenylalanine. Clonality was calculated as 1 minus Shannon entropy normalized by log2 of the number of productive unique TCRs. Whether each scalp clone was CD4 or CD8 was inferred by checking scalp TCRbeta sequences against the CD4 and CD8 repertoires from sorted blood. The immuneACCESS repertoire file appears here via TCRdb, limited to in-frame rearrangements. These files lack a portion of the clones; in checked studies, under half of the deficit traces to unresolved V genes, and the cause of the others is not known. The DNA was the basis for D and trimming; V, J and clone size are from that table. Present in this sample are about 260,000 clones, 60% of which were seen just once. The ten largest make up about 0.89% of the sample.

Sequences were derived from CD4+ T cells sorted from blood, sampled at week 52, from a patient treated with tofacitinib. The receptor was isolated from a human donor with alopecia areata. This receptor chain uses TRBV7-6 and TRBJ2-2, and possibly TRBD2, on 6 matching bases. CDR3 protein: CASSPGLVNTGELFF. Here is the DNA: TGTGCCAGCAGCCCGGGACTTGTGAACACCGGGGAGCTGTTTTTT.